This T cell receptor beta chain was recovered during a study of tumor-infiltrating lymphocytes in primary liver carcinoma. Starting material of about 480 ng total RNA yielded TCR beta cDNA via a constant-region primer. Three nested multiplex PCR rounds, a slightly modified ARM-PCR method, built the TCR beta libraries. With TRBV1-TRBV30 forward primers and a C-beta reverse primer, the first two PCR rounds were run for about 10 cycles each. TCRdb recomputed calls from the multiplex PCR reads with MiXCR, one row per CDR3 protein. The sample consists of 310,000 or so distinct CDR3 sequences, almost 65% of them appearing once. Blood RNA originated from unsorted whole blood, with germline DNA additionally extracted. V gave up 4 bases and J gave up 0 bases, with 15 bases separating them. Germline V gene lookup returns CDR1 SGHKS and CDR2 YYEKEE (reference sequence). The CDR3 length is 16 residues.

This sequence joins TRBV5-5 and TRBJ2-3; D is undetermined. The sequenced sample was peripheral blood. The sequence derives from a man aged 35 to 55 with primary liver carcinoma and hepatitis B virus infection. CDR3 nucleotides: TGTGCCAGCAGCCTGGGAAGCTGGGGTAGCACAGATACGCAGTATTTT. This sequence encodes CASSLGSWGSTDTQYF.